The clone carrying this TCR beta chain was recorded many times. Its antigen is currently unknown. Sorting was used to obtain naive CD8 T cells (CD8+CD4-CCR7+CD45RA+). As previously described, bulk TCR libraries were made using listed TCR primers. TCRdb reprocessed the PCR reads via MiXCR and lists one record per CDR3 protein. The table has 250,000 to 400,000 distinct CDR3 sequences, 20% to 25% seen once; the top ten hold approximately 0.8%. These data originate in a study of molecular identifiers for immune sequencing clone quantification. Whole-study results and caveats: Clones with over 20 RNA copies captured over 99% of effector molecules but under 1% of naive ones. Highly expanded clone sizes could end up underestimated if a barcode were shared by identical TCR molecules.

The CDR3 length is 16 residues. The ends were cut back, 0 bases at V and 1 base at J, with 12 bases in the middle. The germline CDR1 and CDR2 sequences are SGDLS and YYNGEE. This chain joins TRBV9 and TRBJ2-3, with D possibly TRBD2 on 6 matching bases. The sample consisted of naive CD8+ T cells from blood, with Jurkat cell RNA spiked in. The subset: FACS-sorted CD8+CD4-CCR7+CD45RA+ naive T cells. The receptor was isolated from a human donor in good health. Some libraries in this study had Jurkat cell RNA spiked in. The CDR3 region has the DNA TGTGCCAGCAGCGTAGGTGTCGGGGGACGCACAGATACGCAGTATTTT. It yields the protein CASSVGVGGRTDTQYF. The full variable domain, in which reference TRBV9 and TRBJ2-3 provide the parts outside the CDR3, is DSGVTQTPKHLITATGQRVTLRCSPRSGDLSVYWYQQSLDQGLQFLIQYYNGEERAKGNILERFSAQQFPDLHSELNLSSLELGDSALYFCASSVGVGGRTDTQYFGPGTRLTVL.